This T cell receptor beta chain derives from a study of T cells in Graves' hyperthyroidism and ophthalmopathy. The investigators amplified TCR beta CDR3 regions from RNA transcripts. With the HTBI primer set, the TCR CDR3 went through a first round of RT-PCR. TCRdb reprocessed the multiplex PCR reads with MiXCR, giving one entry per CDR3 protein. This table has a few hundred thousand distinct CDR3 sequences, more than 15% appearing once. Germline V gene data show CDR1 as GTSNPN and CDR2 as SVGIG (reference sequence). The V segment lost 1 base and the J segment 3 bases; nucleotides outside the gene matches: 7. This CDR3 is built from 15 residues. This clonotype was detected ten times or more.

The sequence came from a middle-aged woman with Graves' ophthalmopathy. The sample was blood. The genes are TRBV30 and TRBJ2-7; 9 bases are shared with TRBD1. CDR3 loop: CAWSAGQGLGYEQYF. DNA for the CDR3: TGTGCCTGGAGTGCGGGACAGGGCTTGGGCTACGAGCAGTACTTC. Full variable domain (missing parts from reference TRBV30 and TRBJ2-7): SQTIHQWPATLVQPVGSPLSLECTVEGTSNPNLYWYRQAAGRGLQLLFYSVGIGQISSEVPQNLSASRPQDRQFILSSKKLLLSDSGFYLCAWSAGQGLGYEQYFGPGTRLTVT.